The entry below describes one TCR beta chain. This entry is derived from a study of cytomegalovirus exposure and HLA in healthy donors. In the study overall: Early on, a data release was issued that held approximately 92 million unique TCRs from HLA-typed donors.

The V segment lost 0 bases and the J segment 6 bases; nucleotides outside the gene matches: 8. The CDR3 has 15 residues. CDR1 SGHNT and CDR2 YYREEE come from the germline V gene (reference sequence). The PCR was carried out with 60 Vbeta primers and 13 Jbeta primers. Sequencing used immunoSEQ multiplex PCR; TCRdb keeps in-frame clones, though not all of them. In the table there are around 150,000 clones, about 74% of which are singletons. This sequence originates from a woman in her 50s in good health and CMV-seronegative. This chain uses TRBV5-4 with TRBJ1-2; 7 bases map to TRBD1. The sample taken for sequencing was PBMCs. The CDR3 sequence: CASSLVGVQGNGYTF. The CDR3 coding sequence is TGTGCCAGCAGCTTGGTCGGTGTACAGGGGAATGGCTACACCTTC.